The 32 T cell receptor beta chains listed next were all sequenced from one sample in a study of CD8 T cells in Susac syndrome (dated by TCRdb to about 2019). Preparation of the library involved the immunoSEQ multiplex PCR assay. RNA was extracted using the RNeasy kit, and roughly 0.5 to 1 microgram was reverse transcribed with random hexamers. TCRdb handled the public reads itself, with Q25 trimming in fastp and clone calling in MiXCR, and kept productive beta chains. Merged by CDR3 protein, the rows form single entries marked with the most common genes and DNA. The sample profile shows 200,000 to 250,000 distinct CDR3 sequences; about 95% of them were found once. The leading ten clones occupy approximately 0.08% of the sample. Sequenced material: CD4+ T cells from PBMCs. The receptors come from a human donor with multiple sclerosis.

The CDR3 DNA follows: TGTGCCAGCAGTCAACGGACAGGGGACGGCTACACCTTC. Translating gives CASSQRTGDGYTF. This sequence joins TRBV27 and TRBJ1-2; 9 nucleotides align to TRBD1. Per germline, CDR1 MNHEY and CDR2 SMNVEV (reference sequence). J gave up 8 bases and V 5 bases, and 6 bases lay outside the gene matches. The CDR3 totals 13 residues.

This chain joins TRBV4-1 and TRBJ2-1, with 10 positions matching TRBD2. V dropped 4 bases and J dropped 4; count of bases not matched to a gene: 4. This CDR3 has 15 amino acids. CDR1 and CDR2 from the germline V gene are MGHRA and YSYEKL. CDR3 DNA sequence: TGCGCCAGCAGCCTTGGACTAGCGGAATACAATGAGCAGTTCTTC. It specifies CASSLGLAEYNEQFF.

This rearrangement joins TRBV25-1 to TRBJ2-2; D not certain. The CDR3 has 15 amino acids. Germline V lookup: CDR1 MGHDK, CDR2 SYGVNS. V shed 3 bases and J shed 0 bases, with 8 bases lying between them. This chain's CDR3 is CASSERLSNTGELFF. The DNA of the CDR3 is TGTGCCAGCAGTGAGCGGCTGTCGAACACCGGGGAGCTGTTTTTT.

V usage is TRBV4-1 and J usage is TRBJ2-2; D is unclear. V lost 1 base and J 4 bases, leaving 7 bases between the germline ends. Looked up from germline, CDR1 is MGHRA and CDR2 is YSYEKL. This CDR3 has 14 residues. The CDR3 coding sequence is TGCGCCAGCAGCCAAGGATGGGTCACCGGGGAGCTGTTTTTT. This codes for CASSQGWVTGELFF.

The CDR3 loop reads CASSKCGPKEGYTF. CDR3 bases: TGTGCCAGCAGCAAATGCGGACCCAAGGAAGGCTACACCTTC. V gene TRBV21-1 combines with J gene TRBJ1-2. TRBV21-1 is a pseudogene segment. The CDR3 length is 14 residues.

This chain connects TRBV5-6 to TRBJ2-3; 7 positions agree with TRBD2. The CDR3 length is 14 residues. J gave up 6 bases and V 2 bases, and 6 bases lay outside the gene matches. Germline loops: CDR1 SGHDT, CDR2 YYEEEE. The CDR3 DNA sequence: TGTGCCAGCAGCTTAATGGCTAGCGGCGATACGCAGTATTTT. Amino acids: CASSLMASGDTQYF.

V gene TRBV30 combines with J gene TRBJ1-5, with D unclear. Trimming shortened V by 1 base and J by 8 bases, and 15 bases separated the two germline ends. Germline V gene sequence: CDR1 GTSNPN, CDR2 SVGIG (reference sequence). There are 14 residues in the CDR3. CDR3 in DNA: TGTGCCTGGAGTGGGGCTGGTCCTGGGGAGCCCCAGCATTTT. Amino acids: CAWSGAGPGEPQHF.

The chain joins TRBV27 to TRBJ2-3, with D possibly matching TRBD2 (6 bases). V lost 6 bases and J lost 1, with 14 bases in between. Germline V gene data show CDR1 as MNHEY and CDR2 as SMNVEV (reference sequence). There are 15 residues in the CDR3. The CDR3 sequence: CASSLRRGRTDTQYF. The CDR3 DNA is TGTGCCAGCAGCCTTCGGCGGGGCCGCACAGATACGCAGTATTTT.

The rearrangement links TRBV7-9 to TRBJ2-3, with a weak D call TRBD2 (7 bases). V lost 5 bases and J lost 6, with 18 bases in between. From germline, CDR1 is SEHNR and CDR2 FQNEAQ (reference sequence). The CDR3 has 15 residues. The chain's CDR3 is CASSQSGGPPDTQYF. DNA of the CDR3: TGTGCCAGCAGCCAATCGGGGGGCCCGCCCGATACGCAGTATTTT.

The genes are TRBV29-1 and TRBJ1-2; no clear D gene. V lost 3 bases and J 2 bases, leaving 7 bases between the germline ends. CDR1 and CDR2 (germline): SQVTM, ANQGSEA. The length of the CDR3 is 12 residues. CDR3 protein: CSVDVGNYGYTF. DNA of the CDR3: TGCAGCGTTGATGTCGGGAACTATGGCTACACCTTC.

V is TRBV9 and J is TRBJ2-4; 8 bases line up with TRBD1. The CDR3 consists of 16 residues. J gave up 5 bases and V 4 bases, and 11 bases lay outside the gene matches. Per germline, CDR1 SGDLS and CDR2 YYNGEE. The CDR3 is CASSPRGDRTQNIQYF. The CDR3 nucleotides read TGTGCCAGCAGCCCGAGGGGGGACAGGACTCAAAACATTCAGTACTTC. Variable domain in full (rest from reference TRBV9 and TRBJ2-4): DSGVTQTPKHLITATGQRVTLRCSPRSGDLSVYWYQQSLDQGLQFLIQYYNGEERAKGNILERFSAQQFPDLHSELNLSSLELGDSALYFCASSPRGDRTQNIQYFGAGTRLSVL.

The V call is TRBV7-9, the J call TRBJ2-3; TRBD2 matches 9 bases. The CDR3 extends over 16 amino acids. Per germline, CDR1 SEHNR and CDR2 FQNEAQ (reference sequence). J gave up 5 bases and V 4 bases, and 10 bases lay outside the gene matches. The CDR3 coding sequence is TGTGCCAGCAGCTACCTTCGAGCGGGGGGCGGAGATACGCAGTATTTT. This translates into CASSYLRAGGGDTQYF. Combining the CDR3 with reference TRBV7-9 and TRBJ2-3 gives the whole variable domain DTGVSQNPRHKITKRGQNVTFRCDPISEHNRLYWYRQTLGQGPEFLTYFQNEAQLEKSRLLSDRFSAERPKGSFSTLEIQRTEQGDSAMYLCASSYLRAGGGDTQYFGPGTRLTVL.

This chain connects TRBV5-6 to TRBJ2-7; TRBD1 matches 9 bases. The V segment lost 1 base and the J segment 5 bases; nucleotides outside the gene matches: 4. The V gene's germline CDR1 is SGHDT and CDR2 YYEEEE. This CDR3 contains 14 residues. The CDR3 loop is CASSLTGQGNEQYF. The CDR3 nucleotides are TGTGCCAGCAGCTTGACCGGACAGGGGAACGAGCAGTACTTC.

The CDR3 nucleotides are TGCAGCGTGGGAAAACTAGCGGGGGGGACAGATACGCAGTATTTT. Its translation: CSVGKLAGGTDTQYF. This chain links TRBV29-1 with TRBJ2-3; 13 bases map to TRBD2. This CDR3 has 15 amino acids. Germline CDR1 is SQVTM and CDR2 is ANQGSEA. J was trimmed by 3 bases and V by 6 bases; bases with no gene match: 6.

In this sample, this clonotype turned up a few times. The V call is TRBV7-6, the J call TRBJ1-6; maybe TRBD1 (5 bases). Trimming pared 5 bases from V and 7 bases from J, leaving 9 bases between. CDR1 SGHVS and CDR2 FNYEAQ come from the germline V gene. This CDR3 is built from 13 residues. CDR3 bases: TGTGCCAGCAGCCCCCGACAGAATTCACCCCTCCACTTT. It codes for CASSPRQNSPLHF.

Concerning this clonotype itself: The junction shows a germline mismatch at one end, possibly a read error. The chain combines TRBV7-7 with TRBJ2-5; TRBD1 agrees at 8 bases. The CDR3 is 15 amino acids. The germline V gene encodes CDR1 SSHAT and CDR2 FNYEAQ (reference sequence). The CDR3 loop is CASSLDRGALETQYF. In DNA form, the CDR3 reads TGTGCTAGCAGCCTCGACAGGGGCGCTTTGGAGACCCAGTACTTC.

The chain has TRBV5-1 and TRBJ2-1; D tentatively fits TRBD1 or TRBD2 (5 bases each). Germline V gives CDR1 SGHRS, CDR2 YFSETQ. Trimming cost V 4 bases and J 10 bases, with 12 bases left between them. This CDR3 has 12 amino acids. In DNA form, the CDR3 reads TGCGCCAGCAGCCCCCTCGAGGGGGAGCAGTTCTTC. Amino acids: CASSPLEGEQFF.

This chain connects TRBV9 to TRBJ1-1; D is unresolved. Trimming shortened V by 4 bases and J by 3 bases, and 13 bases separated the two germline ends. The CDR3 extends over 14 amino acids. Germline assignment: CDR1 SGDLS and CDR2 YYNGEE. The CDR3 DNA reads TGTGCCAGCAGCCCAGGACGGGAATACACTGAAGCTTTCTTT. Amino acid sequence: CASSPGREYTEAFF.

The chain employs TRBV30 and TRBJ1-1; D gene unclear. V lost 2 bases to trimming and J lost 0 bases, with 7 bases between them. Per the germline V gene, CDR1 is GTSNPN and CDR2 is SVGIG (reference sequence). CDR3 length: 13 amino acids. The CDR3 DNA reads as TGTGCCTGGAGTTGGGCAATGAACACTGAAGCTTTCTTT. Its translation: CAWSWAMNTEAFF.

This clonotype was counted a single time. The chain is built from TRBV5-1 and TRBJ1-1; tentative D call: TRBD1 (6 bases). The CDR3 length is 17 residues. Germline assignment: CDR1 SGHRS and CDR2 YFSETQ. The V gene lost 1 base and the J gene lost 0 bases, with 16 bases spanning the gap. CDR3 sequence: CASSLTGGPFMNTEAFF. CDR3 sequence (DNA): TGCGCCAGCAGCTTGACCGGGGGCCCATTCATGAACACTGAAGCTTTCTTT.

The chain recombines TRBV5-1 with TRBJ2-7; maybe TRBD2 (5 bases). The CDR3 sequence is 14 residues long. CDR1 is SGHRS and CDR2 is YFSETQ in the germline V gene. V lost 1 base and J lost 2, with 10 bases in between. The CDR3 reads CASSLSPTTYEQYV. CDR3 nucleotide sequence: TGCGCCAGCAGCTTGTCGCCGACTACCTACGAGCAGTACGTC.

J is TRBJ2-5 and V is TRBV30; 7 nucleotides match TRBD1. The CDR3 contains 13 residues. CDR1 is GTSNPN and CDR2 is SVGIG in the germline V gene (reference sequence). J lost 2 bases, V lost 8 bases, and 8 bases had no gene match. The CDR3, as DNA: TGTGCCACCCAAAGACAGGGTCAAGAGACCCAGTACTTC. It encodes CATQRQGQETQYF.

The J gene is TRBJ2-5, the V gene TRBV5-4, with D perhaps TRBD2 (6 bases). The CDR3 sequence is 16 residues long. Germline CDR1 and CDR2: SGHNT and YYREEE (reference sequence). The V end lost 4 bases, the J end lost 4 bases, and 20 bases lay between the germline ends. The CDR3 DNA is TGTGCCAGCAGCCTGATCGGGCTCCAGGGAGGAGAGACCCAGTACTTC. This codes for CASSLIGLQGGETQYF. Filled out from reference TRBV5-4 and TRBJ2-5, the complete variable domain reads ETGVTQSPTHLIKTRGQQVTLRCSSQSGHNTVSWYQQALGQGPQFIFQYYREEENGRGNFPPRFSGLQFPNYSSELNVNALELDDSALYLCASSLIGLQGGETQYFGPGTRLLVL.

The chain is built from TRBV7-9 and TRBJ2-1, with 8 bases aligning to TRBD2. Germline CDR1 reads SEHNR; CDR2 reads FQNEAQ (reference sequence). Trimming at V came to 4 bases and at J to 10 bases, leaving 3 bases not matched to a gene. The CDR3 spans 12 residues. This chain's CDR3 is CASSSASGEQFF. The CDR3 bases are TGTGCCAGCAGCTCGGCTAGCGGGGAGCAGTTCTTC.

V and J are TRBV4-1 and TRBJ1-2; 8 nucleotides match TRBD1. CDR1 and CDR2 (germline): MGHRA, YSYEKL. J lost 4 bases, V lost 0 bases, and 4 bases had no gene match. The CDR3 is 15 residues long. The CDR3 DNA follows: TGCGCCAGCAGCCAAGAAGGGGACAGGACCTATGGCTACACCTTC. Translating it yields CASSQEGDRTYGYTF.

The CDR3 loop reads CASSAQGVYGYTF. The CDR3 DNA is TGTGCCAGCAGCGCCCAAGGAGTCTATGGCTACACCTTC. V usage is TRBV7-2 and J usage is TRBJ1-2; the D is unclear. This CDR3 is 13 amino acids long. Germline V gives CDR1 SGHTA, CDR2 FQGNSA. The V and J ends lost 5 bases and 4 bases respectively, with 11 bases between them. The full variable domain, its missing parts supplied by reference TRBV7-2 and TRBJ1-2, is GAGVSQSPSNKVTEKGKDVELRCDPISGHTALYWYRQSLGQGLEFLIYFQGNSAPDKSGLPSDRFSAERTGGSVSTLTIQRTQQEDSAVYLCASSAQGVYGYTFGSGTRLTVV.

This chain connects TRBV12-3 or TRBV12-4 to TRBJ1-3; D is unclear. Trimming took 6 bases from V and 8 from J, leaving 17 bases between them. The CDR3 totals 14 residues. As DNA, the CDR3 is TGTGCCAGCAGAACCAGTCCAGGTCTAGACACCATATATTTT. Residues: CASRTSPGLDTIYF.

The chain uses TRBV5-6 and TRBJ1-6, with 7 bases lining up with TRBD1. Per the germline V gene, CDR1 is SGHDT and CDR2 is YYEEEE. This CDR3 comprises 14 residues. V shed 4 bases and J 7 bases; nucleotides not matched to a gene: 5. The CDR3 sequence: CASSRDRRNSPLHF. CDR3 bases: TGTGCCAGCAGCCGGGACAGACGAAATTCACCCCTCCACTTT.

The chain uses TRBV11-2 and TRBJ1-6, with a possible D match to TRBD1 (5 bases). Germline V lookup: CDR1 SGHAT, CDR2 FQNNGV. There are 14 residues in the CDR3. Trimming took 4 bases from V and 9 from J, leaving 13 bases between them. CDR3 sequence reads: CASSSIVDTSPLHF. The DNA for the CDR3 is TGTGCCAGCAGCTCAATAGTGGACACTTCACCCCTCCACTTT.

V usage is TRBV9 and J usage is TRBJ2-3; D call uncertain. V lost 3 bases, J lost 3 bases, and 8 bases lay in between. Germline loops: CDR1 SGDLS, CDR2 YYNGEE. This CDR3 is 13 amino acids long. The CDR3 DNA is TGTGCCAGCAGCGAACAAGGGACAGATACGCAGTATTTT. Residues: CASSEQGTDTQYF.

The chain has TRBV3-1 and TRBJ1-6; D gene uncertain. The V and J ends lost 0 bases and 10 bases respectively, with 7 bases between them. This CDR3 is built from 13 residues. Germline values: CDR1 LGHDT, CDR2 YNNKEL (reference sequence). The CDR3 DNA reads TGTGCCAGCAGCCAAGATATTCGCTCACCCCTCCACTTT. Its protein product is CASSQDIRSPLHF. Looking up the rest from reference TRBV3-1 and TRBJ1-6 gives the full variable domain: DTAVSQTPKYLVTQMGNDKSIKCEQNLGHDTMYWYKQDSKKFLKIMFSYNNKELIINETVPNRFSPKSPDKAHLNLHINSLELGDSAVYFCASSQDIRSPLHFGNGTRLTVT.

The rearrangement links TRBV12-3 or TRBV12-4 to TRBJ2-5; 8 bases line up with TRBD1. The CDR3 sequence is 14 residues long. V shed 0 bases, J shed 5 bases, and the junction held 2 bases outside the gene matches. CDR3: CASSLADRGETQYF. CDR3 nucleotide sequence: TGTGCCAGCAGTTTAGCTGACAGGGGCGAGACCCAGTACTTC.